This T cell receptor beta chain was profiled in a study of blood T cell repertoires in COVID-19. Study-wide context: There were acute and convalescent COVID-19 samples, and they came from the United States, Italy and Spain. T cells, B-cell-depleted T cells, or PBMCs supplied cDNA or gDNA.

The germline V gene has CDR1 MNHEY and CDR2 SVGAGI. This CDR3 is built from 14 residues. Trimming took off 4 bases at V and 0 bases at J, with 6 bases between the two ends. Per the original methods: Counts of nucleated cells, estimated from reference gene primer amplification, were obtained. Data came from immunoSEQ multiplex PCR; TCRdb stores just in-frame clones and leaves some out. That table supplies the V and J calls and clone size; D and trimming were determined from the DNA. The data show about 150,000 clones, 80% to 90% seen once. The chain has TRBV6-5 and TRBJ2-2; D remains unclear. The clonotype originates from a woman in her fifties or sixties with acute or convalescent COVID-19. The specimen sequenced was peripheral blood. CDR3 nucleotides: TGTGCCAGCAGTTTCAAATCGAACACCGGGGAGCTGTTTTTT. As protein: CASSFKSNTGELFF.